In its sample, the clone carrying this TCR beta chain was seen once. The V end was cut by 7 bases, the J end by 5 bases, with 11 bases between. This CDR3 contains 11 residues. The germline V gene has CDR1 SQVTM and CDR2 ANQGSEA. This entry is derived from a study of blood T cell repertoires in COVID-19. Study overall: Sources were T cells, B-cell-depleted T cells, or PBMCs; the material itself was cDNA or gDNA.

Original processing methods: Estimation of nucleated cell counts relied on the amplification of reference gene primers. Only in-frame clones appear in the TCRdb table, and some are missing; sequencing was by immunoSEQ multiplex PCR. V, J and clone size reflect that table, while D and trimming were determined from the DNA. This sample has approximately 46,000 clones, with 80% to 85% found just once. The specimen was peripheral blood. The source of this sequence is an elderly woman with COVID-19, enrolled during active disease. The rearrangement uses TRBV29-1 and TRBJ1-2; D uncertain. In DNA form, the CDR3 reads TGCAGCGCCGTGTCCGGGTATGGCTACACCTTC. Translation: CSAVSGYGYTF.